Following are 17 T cell receptor beta chains from one sample sequenced in a study of cytomegalovirus exposure and HLA in healthy donors. 60 Vbeta and 13 Jbeta primers were used in PCR. Assay: immunoSEQ multiplex PCR; the TCRdb copy retains only in-frame clones and omits some. Among about 160,000 clones listed, 80% were seen once. What was sequenced was PBMCs. Receptors originate from a man aged 30-40 years in good health and CMV-seronegative.

This clone was counted between two and nine times. The chain couples TRBV7-3 to TRBJ2-2; perhaps TRBD1 as D (5 bases). Looked up from germline, CDR1 is SGHTA and CDR2 is FQGTGA. CDR3 length: 14 amino acids. V was cut by 4 bases and J by 0 bases, with 6 bases left in between. The CDR3 is CASSSDTNTGELFF. Here the CDR3 DNA reads TGTGCCAGCAGCTCGGACACGAACACCGGGGAGCTGTTTTTT.

The V gene is TRBV28, the J gene TRBJ2-7, with D possibly TRBD1 on 6 matching bases. CDR1 MDHEN and CDR2 SYDVKM come from the germline V gene. The V end was cut by 2 bases, the J end by 2 bases, with 13 bases between. This CDR3 contains 15 residues. The chain's CDR3 is CASSLDNRVAYEQYF. Here the CDR3 DNA reads TGTGCCAGCAGTTTAGACAACAGGGTAGCCTACGAGCAGTACTTC.

The chain couples TRBV4-3 to TRBJ1-2; D gene ambiguous. The CDR3 extends over 13 amino acids. CDR1 is LGHNA, CDR2 YSLEER, per germline. V lost 0 bases and J lost 5, with 7 bases in between. The DNA of the CDR3 is TGCGCCAGCAGCCAAGAAGGGAGGTATGGCTACACCTTC. This gives the protein CASSQEGRYGYTF.

Details on this clone: An end of the junction differs from the germline gene, which may be a read error. This chain uses TRBV7-9 with TRBJ2-7; 10 bases match TRBD2. This CDR3 has 13 amino acids. Looked up from germline, CDR1 is SEHNR and CDR2 is FQNEAQ (reference sequence). Written as DNA, the CDR3 is TGTTCCAGCAGCTTAGAGCGGGGGGGGACGGAGTACTTC. This gives the protein CSSSLERGGTEYF.

J is TRBJ2-4 and V is TRBV7-2; 9 bases align to TRBD1. Germline loops: CDR1 SGHTA, CDR2 FQGNSA. V shed 1 base and J 15 bases; nucleotides not matched to a gene: 1. CDR3 size: 11 residues. The CDR3 loop reads CASSLGDRAYF. In nucleotides, the CDR3 is TGTGCCAGCAGCTTAGGGGACAGGGCGTACTTC.

This chain uses TRBV4-1 with TRBJ2-3, with D unresolved. CDR1 and CDR2 (germline): MGHRA, YSYEKL. The CDR3 runs to 13 residues. Deletions cut 3 bases from V and 2 bases from J, with 6 bases between. Here the CDR3 DNA reads TGCGCCAGCAGCCACCCGTACACAGATACGCAGTATTTT. This codes for CASSHPYTDTQYF.

The J gene is TRBJ2-3, the V gene TRBV4-3; the match to TRBD2 covers 7 bases. The trim removed 0 bases at V and 5 bases at J, leaving 14 bases unmatched. The length of the CDR3 is 18 residues. Germline lookup yields CDR1 LGHNA and CDR2 YSLEER. CDR3 protein: CASSQEAVGGGRIDTQYF. DNA for the CDR3: TGCGCCAGCAGCCAAGAGGCGGTGGGGGGGGGAAGAATAGATACGCAGTATTTT.

The chain recombines TRBV4-1 with TRBJ2-7; 7 bases map to TRBD1. J lost 0 bases, V lost 3 bases, and 8 bases had no gene match. Germline assignment: CDR1 MGHRA and CDR2 YSYEKL. The CDR3 contains 16 residues. CDR3 sequence reads: CASSQRIRDSSYEQYF. The CDR3 nucleotides are TGCGCCAGCAGCCAGCGAATACGGGACAGCTCCTACGAGCAGTACTTC.

This chain uses TRBV19 with TRBJ2-5; 10 bases align to TRBD1. The germline CDR1 and CDR2 sequences are LNHDA and SQIVND (reference sequence). The CDR3 length is 14 residues. V was pared by 7 bases and J by 7 bases, with 9 bases of the junction left unmatched. The CDR3: CASNDRGLAGTQYF. The CDR3 bases are TGTGCCAGTAATGACAGGGGGCTAGCGGGGACCCAGTACTTC.

V is TRBV6-6 and J is TRBJ2-1; TRBD2 matches at 14 bases. The CDR3 is made up of 15 amino acids. V dropped 5 bases and J dropped 8; count of bases not matched to a gene: 5. Germline assignment: CDR1 MNHNY and CDR2 SVGAGI (reference sequence). DNA of the CDR3: TGTGCCAGCAGTACGACTAGCGGGAGGGCCGATGAGCAGTTCTTC. Translating it yields CASSTTSGRADEQFF.

The chain joins TRBV6-4 to TRBJ1-1; a weak D match, TRBD1 (5 bases). V was shortened by 6 bases and J by 0 bases, with 11 bases between the two germline ends. The CDR3 is made up of 14 amino acids. The germline CDR1 and CDR2 sequences are MRHNA and SNTAGT. The CDR3 is CASRPDSMNTEAFF. In DNA form, the CDR3 reads TGTGCCAGCAGACCTGACAGTATGAACACTGAAGCTTTCTTT.

This clone was found a few times. The J gene is TRBJ1-5, the V gene TRBV27, with 12 bases identical to TRBD1. Germline V CDR1 and CDR2: MNHEY, SMNVEV (reference sequence). The junction had 7 bases not matched to a gene; V was cut back by 6 bases and J by 7 bases. The CDR3 contains 15 residues. DNA of the CDR3: TGTGCCAGCAGCGGGGGACAGGGGGCGCGACAGCCCCAGCATTTT. Its translation is CASSGGQGARQPQHF.

The chain has TRBV2 and TRBJ2-2; 7 bases map to TRBD1. The CDR3 covers 15 residues. V shed 0 bases and J 6 bases; nucleotides not matched to a gene: 4. Germline V gene lookup returns CDR1 SNHLY and CDR2 FYNNEI. The CDR3 loop reads CASSEAWQGAGELFF. The DNA for the CDR3 is TGTGCCAGCAGTGAAGCGTGGCAGGGGGCCGGGGAGCTGTTTTTT. Based on the CDR3 plus reference TRBV2 and TRBJ2-2, the full variable domain is EPEVTQTPSHQVTQMGQEVILRCVPISNHLYFYWYRQILGQKVEFLVSFYNNEISEKSEIFDDQFSVERPDGSNFTLKIRSTKLEDSAMYFCASSEAWQGAGELFFGEGSRLTVL.

The V gene is TRBV6-5, the J gene TRBJ2-7, with TRBD2 identical over 11 bases. This CDR3 is built from 15 residues. V was pared by 0 bases and J by 6 bases, with 4 bases of the junction left unmatched. Germline CDR1 and CDR2: MNHEY and SVGAGI. Written as DNA, the CDR3 is TGTGCCAGCAGTTACTCTAGCGGGGGGGCCGTCGAGCAGTACTTC. Its protein product is CASSYSSGGAVEQYF.

The gene calls are TRBV6-5 and TRBJ1-6, with 7 bases that match TRBD1. The CDR3 loop spans 13 amino acids. The V segment lost 6 bases and the J segment 8 bases; nucleotides outside the gene matches: 4. Germline V lookup: CDR1 MNHEY, CDR2 SVGAGI. The CDR3 DNA sequence: TGTGCCAGCAGGAGGGGGCTGGATTCACCCCTCCACTTT. Its protein product is CASRRGLDSPLHF.

The chain carries TRBV5-1 and TRBJ1-2, with D possibly TRBD1 on 6 matching bases. Trimming cost V 0 bases and J 1 base, with 13 bases left between them. This CDR3 spans 16 amino acids. In germline, CDR1 is SGHRS, CDR2 YFSETQ. The CDR3 reads CASSLGLGALNYGYTF. The CDR3 DNA reads TGCGCCAGCAGCTTGGGTTTGGGGGCGCTTAACTATGGCTACACCTTC.

J is TRBJ1-1 and V is TRBV7-9; unclear D gene. The germline V gene encodes CDR1 SEHNR and CDR2 FQNEAQ (reference sequence). The CDR3 is 13 residues long. Trimming cost V 5 bases and J 4 bases, with 11 bases left between them. CDR3 residues: CASSPNGVTEAFF. CDR3 sequence (DNA): TGTGCCAGCAGCCCTAACGGTGTCACTGAAGCTTTCTTT. Full variable domain (rest looked up from reference TRBV7-9 and TRBJ1-1): DTGVSQNPRHKITKRGQNVTFRCDPISEHNRLYWYRQTLGQGPEFLTYFQNEAQLEKSRLLSDRFSAERPKGSFSTLEIQRTEQGDSAMYLCASSPNGVTEAFFGQGTRLTVV.